Below are 17 T cell receptor beta chains sequenced from a single sample in a study of shared clonotypes between healthy human individuals. The table came from immunoSEQ multiplex PCR; TCRdb's copy has only in-frame clones and leaves some out. The repertoire has some 96,000 clones, over 40% of them found once; the top ten carry more than 13%. Sequencing used PBMCs. The receptors were gathered from a woman between 40 and 50 years old in good health. Some clones in this sample may be carry-over from other donors' samples.

This clone was recorded many times. The CDR3 is CASSPPGANVLTF. CDR3 sequence (DNA): TGTGCCAGCAGTCCCCCTGGGGCCAACGTCCTGACTTTC. This sequence joins TRBV6-1 and TRBJ2-6; D unresolved. The CDR3 runs 13 residues. Germline V gene data show CDR1 as MNHNS and CDR2 as SASEGT. V dropped 5 bases and J dropped 2 bases, with 4 bases sitting between them.

This clone was seen ten or more times. This chain joins TRBV21-1 and TRBJ1-4; the D call in the table, TRBD1, was not verified against the DNA. TRBV21-1 is recorded as a pseudogene. This CDR3 region has 16 residues. Written as DNA, the CDR3 is TGTGCCAGCAGCAAAAGGGAACAGGGGACTAATGAAAAACTGTTTTTT. Its translation is CASSKREQGTNEKLFF.

The CDR3, as DNA: TGCAGCGTAGCCCGGGGGGCTCCCGAGACCCAGTACTTC. Protein product: CSVARGAPETQYF. This chain joins TRBV29-1 and TRBJ2-5, with a possible D match to TRBD2 (7 bases). V was trimmed by 6 bases and J by 5 bases, leaving 16 bases between them. The germline gives CDR1 SQVTM, CDR2 ANQGSEA. The CDR3 sequence is 13 residues long.

The genes are TRBV5-8 and TRBJ2-3; D is possibly TRBD2 (5 bases). With 5 bases removed from V and 6 bases from J, the gap between germline ends came to 16 bases. CDR3 length: 14 amino acids. Germline-derived CDR1 and CDR2 are SGHTS and YDEGEE. CDR3 sequence (DNA): TGTGCCAGCAGAATTAGGAGGAGTTCGGATACGCAGTATTTT. Encoded protein: CASRIRRSSDTQYF.

This clone has ten or more counts. At the DNA level, this CDR3 is encoded by other sequences in the same sample as well. Written as DNA, the CDR3 is TGCGCCAGCAGCTTGGAAACAGGGGGGGTTGAAAAACTGTTTTTT. Encoded protein: CASSLETGGVEKLFF. The V and J genes are TRBV5-1 and TRBJ1-4; 8 bases agree with TRBD1. Germline CDR1 SGHRS, CDR2 YFSETQ. The J segment lost 7 bases and the V segment lost 0 bases, leaving 5 bases of the junction unmatched. This CDR3 spans 15 amino acids.

The table lists this clone with many counts. The V call is TRBV28, the J call TRBJ1-4; 7 bases map to TRBD1. The ends lost 2 bases at V and 10 bases at J; junction bases unmatched: 7. This CDR3 has 14 residues. Per the germline V gene, CDR1 is MDHEN and CDR2 is SYDVKM. This CDR3 is CASSLVTGDRKLFF. Here the CDR3 DNA reads TGTGCCAGCAGTTTAGTTACAGGGGACAGAAAACTGTTTTTT.

This clone showed up many times. The V gene is TRBV10-3, the J gene TRBJ2-7, with 8 bases identical to TRBD1. The CDR3 consists of 13 residues. Germline assignment: CDR1 ENHRY and CDR2 SYGVKD. V lost 10 bases and J lost 6; bases outside the gene matches: 11. The CDR3 spells CATMGQDAGEQYF. The CDR3 DNA sequence: TGTGCCACGATGGGACAGGACGCGGGCGAGCAGTACTTC.

This chain uses TRBV5-6 with TRBJ2-5, with D maybe TRBD2 (5 bases). Trimming pared 0 bases from V and 4 bases from J, leaving 7 bases between. This CDR3 contains 13 residues. The germline V gene encodes CDR1 SGHDT and CDR2 YYEEEE. CDR3 region: CASSLGGRETQYF. The CDR3 DNA reads TGTGCCAGCAGCTTGGGCGGGCGAGAGACCCAGTACTTC.

V and J are TRBV5-1 and TRBJ1-5, with no clear D. The germline V and J ends were trimmed by 2 bases and 0 bases, with 0 bases remaining between them. The CDR3 covers 12 residues. Germline V CDR1 and CDR2: SGHRS, YFSETQ. The CDR3 nucleotides are TGCGCCAGCAGCTTTAGCAATCAGCCCCAGCATTTT. Protein: CASSFSNQPQHF. Using reference TRBV5-1 and TRBJ1-5 for the parts outside the CDR3, the full variable domain is KAGVTQTPRYLIKTRGQQVTLSCSPISGHRSVSWYQQTPGQGLQFLFEYFSETQRNKGNFPGRFSGRQFSNSRSEMNVSTLELGDSALYLCASSFSNQPQHFGDGTRLSIL.

This clone was recorded many times. The genes are TRBV7-2 and TRBJ2-6; D not resolved. V dropped 5 bases and J dropped 0 bases, with 11 bases sitting between them. This CDR3 has 16 amino acids. The germline gives CDR1 SGHTA, CDR2 FQGNSA. This chain's CDR3 is CASSATPPSGANVLTF. The CDR3 coding sequence is TGTGCCAGCAGCGCGACACCCCCCTCTGGGGCCAACGTCCTGACTTTC.

V and J are TRBV7-3 and TRBJ2-7, with TRBD2 identical over 10 bases. Germline V gene lookup returns CDR1 SGHTA and CDR2 FQGTGA. The CDR3 extends over 14 amino acids. V lost 8 bases, J lost 4 bases, and 8 bases stayed unmatched. This CDR3 is CASSPSGSKYEQYF. The CDR3 bases are TGTGCCAGCTCTCCTAGCGGGAGTAAGTACGAGCAGTACTTC.

This clone appeared once. A read error may be the cause here, since a much bigger clone is one base away. The rearrangement links TRBV29-1 to TRBJ2-3, with D possibly being TRBD1 or TRBD2 (5 bases each). Trimming removed 7 bases from V and 2 bases from J, with 16 bases in between. CDR3 size: 14 residues. Germline values: CDR1 SQVTM, CDR2 ANQGSEA. CDR3 amino acids: CSGRDGGVTDTQYF. CDR3 in DNA: TGCAGCGGCCGGGACGGAGGAGTCACAGATACGCAGTATTTT.

At least ten counts were recorded for this clone. The V gene is TRBV7-9, the J gene TRBJ2-2; unclear D gene. The germline CDR1 and CDR2 sequences are SEHNR and FQNEAQ (reference sequence). There are 13 residues in the CDR3. V lost 2 bases and J lost 4, with 5 bases in between. CDR3 sequence (DNA): TGTGCCAGCAGCTTACCCTTCACCGGGGAGCTGTTTTTT. Translated: CASSLPFTGELFF.

In its sample, this clone was seen once. The gene calls are TRBV2 and TRBJ2-5; the match to TRBD1 covers 11 bases. J was trimmed by 4 bases and V by 6 bases; bases with no gene match: 4. CDR1 is SNHLY, CDR2 FYNNEI, per germline. This CDR3 is built from 14 residues. The CDR3 sequence: CASRDRGLGETQYF. In DNA form, the CDR3 reads TGTGCCAGCAGGGACAGGGGGCTGGGAGAGACCCAGTACTTC.

DNA of the CDR3: TGCAGCGTTCTGCAGGGGGGGAACACCGGGGAGCTGTTTTTT. Translated: CSVLQGGNTGELFF. This chain links TRBV29-1 with TRBJ2-2; a weak D match, TRBD1 (7 bases). Germline V gene lookup returns CDR1 SQVTM and CDR2 ANQGSEA. The CDR3 consists of 14 residues. Trimming shortened V by 5 bases and J by 1 base, and 11 bases separated the two germline ends.

This clone was seen at least ten times. The V gene is TRBV29-1, the J gene TRBJ1-2, with 10 bases lining up with TRBD1. There are 14 residues in the CDR3. J gave up 4 bases and V 6 bases, and 8 bases lay outside the gene matches. Germline CDR1 reads SQVTM; CDR2 reads ANQGSEA. The CDR3 sequence is CSVAPTGGIYGYTF. In DNA form, the CDR3 reads TGCAGCGTCGCTCCGACAGGGGGCATCTATGGCTACACCTTC.

This clone was seen ten or more times. J is TRBJ2-5 and V is TRBV29-1; 7 bases line up with TRBD2. V shed 2 bases and J 9 bases; nucleotides not matched to a gene: 6. Germline V gives CDR1 SQVTM, CDR2 ANQGSEA. The CDR3 has 12 amino acids. CDR3 region: CSVERGDGAQYF. The CDR3 DNA reads TGCAGCGTTGAACGGGGGGACGGGGCCCAGTACTTC.